This T cell receptor (beta chain) was profiled in a study of long-term antiretroviral therapy in people with HIV. With survey level as its setting, the immunoSEQ assay was v3.0. Samples were sequenced targeting about 35,000-50,000 T-cell genomes each. Using immunoSEQ multiplex PCR, the repertoire was profiled, and TCRdb retains in-frame clones only, with some absent. Of approximately 28,000 clones detected, about 84% appear once; the ten largest clones hold around 11%. The CDR3 consists of 15 residues. The V and J ends lost 4 bases and 4 bases, in that order; junction bases with no gene match: 2. CDR1 MRHNA and CDR2 SNTAGT come from the germline V gene.

V gene TRBV6-4 combines with J gene TRBJ2-3; 13 bases are shared with TRBD2. The specimen was unsorted PBMCs, collected 0.8 years before starting antiretroviral therapy. The sequence derives from a man aged 18-30 years with HIV. The CDR3 protein is CASSGLAGGPDTQYF. The CDR3, as DNA: TGTGCCAGCAGTGGACTAGCGGGAGGCCCAGATACGCAGTATTTT.